This is a list of T cell receptor beta chains from one sample in a study of T cells in localized non-small cell lung cancer. Data came from immunoSEQ multiplex PCR; TCRdb stores just in-frame clones and leaves some out. The table has about 20,000 clones, around 91% seen once. The material sequenced was peripheral blood, taken before any cancer treatment. The receptors come from a man aged 40-75 years with stage I lung adenocarcinoma. CDR3s include the opening cysteine and the closing phenylalanine or tryptophan.

j_call: TRBJ1-1
v_call: TRBV19
cdr3_aa: CASRTLAANTEAFF

j_call: TRBJ2-1
v_call: TRBV10-3
cdr3_aa: CAISEEGQGALSNEQFF

j_call: TRBJ2-7
v_call: TRBV2
cdr3_aa: CASSERGPTEQYF

j_call: TRBJ1-1
v_call: TRBV30
cdr3_aa: CAWSVHPNTEAFF

j_call: TRBJ1-1
v_call: TRBV9
cdr3_aa: CASSLIEGGTEAFF

j_call: TRBJ1-2
v_call: TRBV4-1
cdr3_aa: CASSPSKDYYGYTF

j_call: TRBJ1-1
v_call: TRBV30
cdr3_aa: CAWSSPPPGRGAFF

j_call: TRBJ2-2
v_call: TRBV4-1
cdr3_aa: CASSQENDRGVTGELFF

j_call: TRBJ2-1
v_call: TRBV9
cdr3_aa: CASSVWTGGAGQFF

j_call: TRBJ2-5
v_call: TRBV10-3
cdr3_aa: CAHSKLGGETQYF

j_call: TRBJ2-7
v_call: TRBV7-6
cdr3_aa: CASSEDNPGSEQYF

j_call: TRBJ2-1
v_call: TRBV2
cdr3_aa: CASLQRGSNEQFF

j_call: TRBJ2-3
v_call: TRBV18
cdr3_aa: CASSPPGVSTDTQYF

j_call: TRBJ2-5
v_call: TRBV28
cdr3_aa: CASSTGTGGQETQYF

j_call: TRBJ2-7
v_call: TRBV18
cdr3_aa: CASSLGTGGRGGEQYF